These 28 T cell receptor beta chains were all obtained from the same sample, sequenced in a study of PD-L1 blockade in urothelial cancer. This sample's time point: peripheral blood 6 weeks after treatment start. Clones were read by immunoSEQ multiplex PCR, and TCRdb kept only the in-frame ones, dropping some. Of roughly 100,000 clones listed, around four fifths are singletons. The sample here was PBMCs, taken around atezolizumab (anti-PD-L1) treatment. These receptors were obtained from an older man with urothelial cancer.

J is TRBJ2-1 and V is TRBV6-5; D is uncertain. This CDR3 has 12 amino acids. Germline CDR1 MNHEY, CDR2 SVGAGI. V was trimmed by 8 bases and J by 5 bases, leaving 10 bases between them. CDR3: CASGGANNEQFF. The CDR3 coding sequence is TGTGCCAGCGGTGGAGCTAACAATGAGCAGTTCTTC.

J is TRBJ1-2 and V is TRBV27; D unresolved. Trimming shortened V by 8 bases and J by 2 bases, and 15 bases separated the two germline ends. Germline loops: CDR1 MNHEY, CDR2 SMNVEV (reference sequence). This CDR3 spans 14 amino acids. The CDR3 loop reads CASLPTNSNYGYTF. The CDR3, as DNA: TGTGCCAGCCTCCCCACGAACAGCAACTATGGCTACACCTTC.

This clone is a singleton in its sample. CDR3 nucleotide sequence: TGCGCCAGCAGCTTGGGGATTGGGGGACAGTACAATGAGCAGTTCTTC. This translates into CASSLGIGGQYNEQFF. This rearrangement joins TRBV5-1 to TRBJ2-1; TRBD1 agrees at 7 bases. Trimming cost V 0 bases and J 4 bases; bases outside gene matches: 7. Germline values: CDR1 SGHRS, CDR2 YFSETQ. The CDR3 loop spans 16 amino acids.

The V gene is TRBV5-1, the J gene TRBJ2-1; 7 bases map to TRBD1. The CDR3 has 14 amino acids. Germline V gene lookup returns CDR1 SGHRS and CDR2 YFSETQ. Trimming at V came to 6 bases and at J to 5 bases, leaving 8 bases not matched to a gene. The CDR3 is CASTSGDSNNEQFF. The CDR3 DNA reads TGCGCCAGCACCTCCGGGGACAGTAACAATGAGCAGTTCTTC.

The J gene is TRBJ1-6, the V gene TRBV9; a weak D match, TRBD1 (5 bases). Trimming left V 4 bases short and J 2 bases short, with 16 bases between. The germline gives CDR1 SGDLS, CDR2 YYNGEE. This CDR3 is built from 17 residues. The CDR3, as DNA: TGTGCCAGCAGCCCGGGAGGGCGGACACCCTATAATTCACCCCTCCACTTT. Translation gives CASSPGGRTPYNSPLHF.

This chain connects TRBV5-8 to TRBJ2-2, with a weak D call TRBD2 (6 bases). V lost 0 bases, J lost 6 bases, and 12 bases lay in between. This CDR3 is built from 15 residues. Germline lookup yields CDR1 SGHTS and CDR2 YDEGEE. Written as DNA, the CDR3 is TGTGCCAGCAGCTTGGATCATACGGGGGCCGGGGAGCTGTTTTTT. It is translated as CASSLDHTGAGELFF.

The rearrangement joins TRBV2 to TRBJ1-1; unclear D gene. Looked up from germline, CDR1 is SNHLY and CDR2 is FYNNEI. This CDR3 is 11 amino acids long. V was cut by 2 bases and J by 8 bases, with 6 bases left in between. CDR3 DNA sequence: TGTGCCAGCAGTGAAAGGGAGGAAGCTTTCTTT. This translates into CASSEREEAFF. The whole variable domain, filled in from reference TRBV2 and TRBJ1-1, reads EPEVTQTPSHQVTQMGQEVILRCVPISNHLYFYWYRQILGQKVEFLVSFYNNEISEKSEIFDDQFSVERPDGSNFTLKIRSTKLEDSAMYFCASSEREEAFFGQGTRLTVV.

This rearrangement joins TRBV6-1 to TRBJ2-3, with 11 bases matching TRBD1. V shed 0 bases and J 5 bases; nucleotides not matched to a gene: 16. The germline gives CDR1 MNHNS, CDR2 SASEGT. This CDR3 comprises 20 residues. The CDR3 is CASSEARIPGQGGVGDTQYF. In DNA, the CDR3 is TGTGCCAGCAGTGAAGCACGAATCCCGGGACAGGGGGGAGTAGGAGATACGCAGTATTTT.

The chain links TRBV28 to TRBJ2-7; 9 bases are shared with TRBD1. The trim removed 5 bases at V and 1 base at J, leaving 9 bases unmatched. Per the germline V gene, CDR1 is MDHEN and CDR2 is SYDVKM. The CDR3 is 16 residues long. The CDR3, as DNA: TGTGCCAGCAGTCCACCTCGTGACAGGGGGTCCTACGAGCAGTACTTC. This sequence encodes CASSPPRDRGSYEQYF.

The chain joins TRBV18 to TRBJ1-2; no reliable D call. The length of the CDR3 is 13 residues. Looked up from germline, CDR1 is KGHSH and CDR2 is LQKENI. V was pared by 3 bases and J by 2 bases, with 7 bases between. CDR3 sequence reads: CASSPWQNYGYTF. The DNA for the CDR3 is TGTGCCAGCTCACCGTGGCAGAACTATGGCTACACCTTC.

The rearrangement joins TRBV4-2 to TRBJ2-1; D gene ambiguous. The CDR3 totals 15 residues. CDR1 and CDR2 from the germline V gene are LGHNA and YNFKEQ. V lost 2 bases and J lost 0, with 8 bases in between. The CDR3 sequence: CASSQLAVSYNEQFF. The CDR3, as DNA: TGTGCCAGCAGCCAATTGGCTGTCTCCTACAATGAGCAGTTCTTC.

The chain employs TRBV9 and TRBJ2-6, with TRBD2 matching over 8 bases. V shed 10 bases and J 2 bases; nucleotides not matched to a gene: 8. The CDR3 is 15 residues long. CDR1 is SGDLS, CDR2 YYNGEE, per germline. The CDR3 loop reads CASEAGVPGANVLTF. The CDR3 DNA sequence: TGTGCCTCCGAAGCGGGAGTCCCTGGGGCCAACGTCCTGACTTTC. The full variable domain, rest sourced from reference TRBV9 and TRBJ2-6, is DSGVTQTPKHLITATGQRVTLRCSPRSGDLSVYWYQQSLDQGLQFLIQYYNGEERAKGNILERFSAQQFPDLHSELNLSSLELGDSALYFCASEAGVPGANVLTFGAGSRLTVL.

This chain uses TRBV5-4 with TRBJ2-7, with 11 bases matching TRBD1. CDR1 is SGHNT, CDR2 YYREEE, per germline (reference sequence). CDR3 length: 15 residues. The V gene end was trimmed by 0 bases and the J gene end by 3 bases; junction bases not matched to a gene: 2. The CDR3 spells CASSLGGQGVYEQYF. The CDR3 DNA follows: TGTGCCAGCAGCTTGGGGGGACAGGGGGTCTACGAGCAGTACTTC.

J is TRBJ1-3 and V is TRBV6-4; a possible D gene is TRBD1 (5 bases). Trimming stripped 2 bases from V and 2 bases from J, with 19 bases between. The CDR3 has 18 residues. Germline CDR1 reads MRHNA; CDR2 reads SNTAGT. The chain's CDR3 is CASSDLLVQGKAGNTIYF. In DNA, the CDR3 is TGTGCCAGCAGTGACCTCCTCGTCCAGGGTAAGGCTGGAAACACCATATATTTT.

The chain combines TRBV7-2 with TRBJ2-2; the match to TRBD1 covers 7 bases. V gave up 4 bases and J gave up 1 base; unmatched junction bases: 6. CDR3 size: 16 residues. Germline V gene sequence: CDR1 SGHTA, CDR2 FQGNSA. CDR3 residues: CASSSAGTVNTGELFF. The CDR3 DNA reads as TGTGCCAGCAGCTCGGCCGGGACAGTGAACACCGGGGAGCTGTTTTTT.

Only one count was recorded for this clone. This chain connects TRBV29-1 to TRBJ2-5, with TRBD1 identical over 10 bases. Trimming at V came to 0 bases and at J to 5 bases, leaving 6 bases not matched to a gene. Germline lookup yields CDR1 SQVTM and CDR2 ANQGSEA. The CDR3 covers 15 residues. CDR3 loop: CSVEDRMDRGETQYF. For the CDR3, the DNA is TGCAGCGTTGAAGATAGGATGGACAGGGGGGAGACCCAGTACTTC.

J is TRBJ1-5 and V is TRBV6-6; a possible D gene is TRBD1 (5 bases). CDR1 is MNHNY and CDR2 is SVGAGI in the germline V gene (reference sequence). The CDR3 is 16 residues long. The V end lost 2 bases, the J end lost 2 bases, and 13 bases lay between the germline ends. CDR3 sequence reads: CASSYAADTRNQPQHF. CDR3 DNA sequence: TGTGCCAGCAGTTACGCTGCGGACACACGCAATCAGCCCCAGCATTTT.

This clone has more than one count but fewer than ten. V is TRBV11-3 and J is TRBJ2-7; perhaps TRBD1 as D (6 bases). This CDR3 is built from 12 residues. V was cut by 4 bases and J by 5 bases, with 9 bases left in between. The germline V gene encodes CDR1 SGHNT and CDR2 YENEEA. The CDR3 DNA is TGTGCCAGCAGCTCCCCAGGGGACGAGCAGTACTTC. Translating gives CASSSPGDEQYF.

The chain links TRBV18 to TRBJ2-7, with TRBD1 identical over 7 bases. The V and J ends lost 1 base and 5 bases, in that order; junction bases with no gene match: 14. The CDR3 runs to 17 residues. Germline V gives CDR1 KGHSH, CDR2 LQKENI. CDR3 in amino acids: CASSPLLDRTSKDEQYF. The CDR3 coding sequence is TGTGCCAGCTCACCACTCTTGGACAGGACATCAAAGGACGAGCAGTACTTC.

V and J are TRBV19 and TRBJ2-3, with 8 bases fitting TRBD1. Germline loops: CDR1 LNHDA, CDR2 SQIVND (reference sequence). With V trimmed by 1 base and J by 4 bases, 4 bases remained unmatched. The CDR3 length is 15 residues. CDR3 protein: CASSIGRGLPDTQYF. CDR3 DNA sequence: TGTGCCAGTAGTATAGGCAGGGGGCTCCCAGATACGCAGTATTTT.

V gene TRBV7-9 combines with J gene TRBJ1-4; maybe TRBD1 (6 bases). The V gene lost 4 bases and the J gene lost 7 bases, with 19 bases spanning the gap. The CDR3 covers 16 residues. The germline gives CDR1 SEHNR, CDR2 FQNEAQ (reference sequence). CDR3 coding DNA: TGTGCCAGCAGCTCCGGGTTGGGGGCAGAAGGTGAAAAACTGTTTTTT. It specifies CASSSGLGAEGEKLFF.

This clone was seen only a few times. The same CDR3 is also encoded by other DNA sequences in this sample. The chain combines TRBV19 with TRBJ2-3; D possibly corresponds to TRBD2 (6 bases). Trimming took off 1 base at V and 2 bases at J, with 10 bases between the two ends. The CDR3 is made up of 15 amino acids. The germline V gene encodes CDR1 LNHDA and CDR2 SQIVND (reference sequence). The CDR3 is CASSIGGRSTDTQYF. CDR3 sequence (DNA): TGTGCCAGTAGTATAGGTGGGAGGTCCACAGATACGCAGTATTTT.

The chain employs TRBV19 and TRBJ1-5; 7 nucleotides align to TRBD1. The germline V gene encodes CDR1 LNHDA and CDR2 SQIVND (reference sequence). This CDR3 contains 17 residues. Unmatched junction bases numbered 16, after V lost 7 bases and J lost 4 bases. CDR3 protein: CASNNHQGDTLNQPQHF. CDR3 bases: TGTGCCAGTAATAACCACCAGGGGGACACATTAAATCAGCCCCAGCATTTT.

A note on this clone: The same CDR3 arises from other DNA sequences in this sample as well. V and J are TRBV9 and TRBJ2-1; 7 bases are shared with TRBD2. V was clipped by 1 base and J by 4 bases; unmatched bases: 5. CDR1 and CDR2 from the germline V gene are SGDLS and YYNGEE. The CDR3 length is 15 residues. The CDR3, as DNA: TGTGCCAGCAGCGTAAGTGGCGGGAGTTACAATGAGCAGTTCTTC. Protein: CASSVSGGSYNEQFF.

This chain links TRBV5-1 with TRBJ2-5; 7 bases match TRBD1. Germline lookup yields CDR1 SGHRS and CDR2 YFSETQ. V lost 4 bases to trimming and J lost 5 bases; unmatched junction nucleotides: 8. The CDR3 extends over 14 amino acids. CDR3 region: CASSPLGGEETQYF. CDR3 sequence (DNA): TGCGCCAGCAGCCCACTAGGGGGCGAGGAGACCCAGTACTTC.

Here the CDR3 reads CASSYGLAGGNEQFF. CDR3 nucleotides: TGTGCCAGCAGCTATGGACTAGCGGGAGGTAATGAGCAGTTCTTC. The chain couples TRBV7-9 to TRBJ2-1, with 14 bases aligning to TRBD2. With 4 bases clipped from V and 7 bases from J, the junction kept 3 bases outside the gene matches. Per the germline V gene, CDR1 is SEHNR and CDR2 is FQNEAQ (reference sequence). This CDR3 has 15 residues.

V is TRBV5-6 and J is TRBJ1-2; D not resolved. CDR1 SGHDT and CDR2 YYEEEE come from the germline V gene. Trimming cost V 1 base and J 1 base, with 8 bases left between them. CDR3 length: 14 amino acids. The CDR3 region is CASSLWPVNYGYTF. CDR3 DNA sequence: TGTGCCAGCAGCTTGTGGCCAGTTAACTATGGCTACACCTTC.

The chain carries TRBV5-6 and TRBJ2-3; 9 bases are a match to TRBD2. Germline V CDR1 and CDR2: SGHDT, YYEEEE. There are 15 residues in the CDR3. J gave up 4 bases and V 4 bases, and 7 bases lay outside the gene matches. In DNA form, the CDR3 reads TGTGCCAGCAGCAGGGGCGGGGGGGCCCCAGATACGCAGTATTTT. Its protein product is CASSRGGGAPDTQYF.